Listed here are 2 T cell receptor beta chains from one sample, sequenced in a study of read filtering for tumor transcriptome and immune sequencing. This library used roughly 430 ng RNA and molecular barcoded adaptors spanning alpha/delta and beta/gamma chains. TCRdb re-derived calls from the reads in MiXCR, one entry per CDR3 protein. The data show about 86,000 distinct CDR3 sequences, roughly an eighth seen once. Sequenced material: a population of CD138-negative cells sorted from bone marrow. Source of these receptors: a donor over 35 with multiple myeloma.

Many counts were recorded for this clonotype. The chain uses TRBV12-3 or TRBV12-4 and TRBJ1-5; D remains ambiguous. This CDR3 is built from 13 residues. The V end lost 5 bases, the J end lost 3 bases, and 8 bases lay between the germline ends. The chain's CDR3 is CASSMADNQPQHF. CDR3 nucleotides: TGTGCCAGCAGTATGGCAGACAATCAGCCCCAGCATTTT.

Ten or more counts support this clonotype. This CDR3 is CATSVSGSGTDTQYF. CDR3 bases: TGTGCCACCAGTGTTAGCGGGAGCGGTACAGATACGCAGTATTTT. The rearrangement links TRBV24-1 to TRBJ2-3, with TRBD2 identical over 9 bases. V lost 5 bases and J lost 3; bases outside the gene matches: 5. Per the germline V gene, CDR1 is KGHDR and CDR2 is SFDVKD. This CDR3 has 15 residues.